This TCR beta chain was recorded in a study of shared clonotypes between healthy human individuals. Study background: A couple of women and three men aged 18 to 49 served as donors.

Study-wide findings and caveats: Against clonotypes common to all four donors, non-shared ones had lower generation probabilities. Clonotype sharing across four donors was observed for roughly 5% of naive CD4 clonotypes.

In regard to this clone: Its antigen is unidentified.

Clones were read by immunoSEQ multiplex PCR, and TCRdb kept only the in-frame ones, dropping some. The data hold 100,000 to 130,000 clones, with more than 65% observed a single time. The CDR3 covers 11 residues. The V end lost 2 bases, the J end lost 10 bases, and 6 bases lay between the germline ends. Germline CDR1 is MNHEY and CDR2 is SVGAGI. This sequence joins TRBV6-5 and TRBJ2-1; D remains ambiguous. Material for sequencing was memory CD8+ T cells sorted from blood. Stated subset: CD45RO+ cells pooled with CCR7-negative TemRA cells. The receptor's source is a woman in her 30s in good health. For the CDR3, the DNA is TGTGCCAGCAGTTACGGGCGGGAGCAGTTCTTC. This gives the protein CASSYGREQFF.